This TCR beta chain is from a study of OX40 agonist ivuxolimab in advanced cancers. Overall study context: In this cohort, patients received ivuxolimab, an agonistic anti-OX40 (CD134) antibody.

Study-level results: There were, on average, more expanded clones in CD8+ T cells than in CD4+. Certain nonresponders additionally had low normalized T-cell clonal expansion.

This clone was counted between two and nine times. Its matching antigen is unknown. Deletions cut 0 bases from V and 5 bases from J, with 4 bases between. This CDR3 is built from 12 residues. Per germline, CDR1 SEHNR and CDR2 FQNEAQ (reference sequence). Individuals having autoimmune disease history or systemic immunosuppression were not enrolled. Repertoires were generated with immunoSEQ multiplex PCR, while TCRdb's copy carries only in-frame clones and drops some. The table includes roughly 100,000 clones, about nine tenths detected once. The TCR sequence derives from an adult with an advanced solid tumor such as melanoma, head and neck, liver or kidney cancer. The sample consisted of CD4+ or CD8+ T cells sorted from blood, taken in a trial of the OX40 agonist ivuxolimab. V gene TRBV7-9 combines with J gene TRBJ1-2; D uncertain. CDR3: CASSLAGYGYTF. CDR3 sequence (DNA): TGTGCCAGCAGCTTAGCAGGGTATGGCTACACCTTC.